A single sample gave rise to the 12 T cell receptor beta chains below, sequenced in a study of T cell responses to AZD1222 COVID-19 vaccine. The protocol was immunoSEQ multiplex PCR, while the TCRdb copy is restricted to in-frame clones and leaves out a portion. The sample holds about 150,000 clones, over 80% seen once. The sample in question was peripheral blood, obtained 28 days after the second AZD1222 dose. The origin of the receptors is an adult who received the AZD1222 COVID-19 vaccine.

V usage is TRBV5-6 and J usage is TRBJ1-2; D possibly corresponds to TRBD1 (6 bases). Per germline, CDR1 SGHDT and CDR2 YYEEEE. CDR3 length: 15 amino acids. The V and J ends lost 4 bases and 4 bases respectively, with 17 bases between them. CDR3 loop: CASSRERTAVYGYTF. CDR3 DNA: TGTGCCAGCAGCCGCGAGAGGACAGCGGTCTATGGCTACACCTTC. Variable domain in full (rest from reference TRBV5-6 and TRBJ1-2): DAGVTQSPTHLIKTRGQQVTLRCSPKSGHDTVSWYQQALGQGPQFIFQYYEEEERQRGNFPDRFSGHQFPNYSSELNVNALLLGDSALYLCASSRERTAVYGYTFGSGTRLTVV.

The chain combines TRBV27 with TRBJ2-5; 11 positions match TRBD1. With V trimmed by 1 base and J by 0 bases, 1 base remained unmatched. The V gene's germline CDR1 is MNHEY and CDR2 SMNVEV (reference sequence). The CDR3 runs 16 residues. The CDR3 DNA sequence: TGTGCCAGCAGTTTATGGACAGGGGGCAACCAAGAGACCCAGTACTTC. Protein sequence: CASSLWTGGNQETQYF.

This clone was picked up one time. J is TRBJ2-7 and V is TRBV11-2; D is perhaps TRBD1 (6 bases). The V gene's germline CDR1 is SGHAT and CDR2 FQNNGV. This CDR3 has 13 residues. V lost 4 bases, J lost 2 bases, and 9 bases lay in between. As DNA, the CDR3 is TGTGCCAGCAGCTACAGGGACCCCTACGAGCAGTACTTC. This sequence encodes CASSYRDPYEQYF.

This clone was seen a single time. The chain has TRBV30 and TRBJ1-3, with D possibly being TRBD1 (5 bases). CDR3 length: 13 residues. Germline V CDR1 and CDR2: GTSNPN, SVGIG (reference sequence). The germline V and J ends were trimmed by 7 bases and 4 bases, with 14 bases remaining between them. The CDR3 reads CAYIPGSGNTIYF. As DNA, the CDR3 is TGTGCCTATATCCCAGGGTCCGGAAACACCATATATTTT.

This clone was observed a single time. The CDR3 coding sequence is TGTGCCAGCAGCTTAGTCAGTACTGGAAACACCATATATTTT. It specifies CASSLVSTGNTIYF. J is TRBJ1-3 and V is TRBV7-2; D is uncertain. Germline V CDR1 and CDR2: SGHTA, FQGNSA. The CDR3 is made up of 14 amino acids. The V end lost 1 base, the J end lost 2 bases, and 6 bases lay between the germline ends.

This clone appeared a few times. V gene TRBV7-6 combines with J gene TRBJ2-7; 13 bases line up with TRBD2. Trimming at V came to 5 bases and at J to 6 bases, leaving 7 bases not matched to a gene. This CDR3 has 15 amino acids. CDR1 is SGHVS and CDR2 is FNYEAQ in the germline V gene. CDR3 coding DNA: TGTGCCAGCAGCCCTCGACTAGCGGGAGGTGGCGAGCAGTACTTC. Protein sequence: CASSPRLAGGGEQYF.

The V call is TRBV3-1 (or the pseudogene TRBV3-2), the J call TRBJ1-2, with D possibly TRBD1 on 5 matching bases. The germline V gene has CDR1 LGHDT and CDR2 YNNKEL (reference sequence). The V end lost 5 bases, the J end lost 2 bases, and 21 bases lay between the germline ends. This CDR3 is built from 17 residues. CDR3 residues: CASSTIHFDSRNYGYTF. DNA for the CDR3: TGTGCCAGCAGCACTATTCATTTCGACAGCAGAAACTATGGCTACACCTTC.

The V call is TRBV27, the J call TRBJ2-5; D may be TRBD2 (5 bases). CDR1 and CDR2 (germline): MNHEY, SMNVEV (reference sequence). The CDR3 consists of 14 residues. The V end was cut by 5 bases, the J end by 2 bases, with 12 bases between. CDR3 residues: CASSLGRGQETQYF. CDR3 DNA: TGTGCCAGCAGTCTCGGACGGGGACAAGAGACCCAGTACTTC.

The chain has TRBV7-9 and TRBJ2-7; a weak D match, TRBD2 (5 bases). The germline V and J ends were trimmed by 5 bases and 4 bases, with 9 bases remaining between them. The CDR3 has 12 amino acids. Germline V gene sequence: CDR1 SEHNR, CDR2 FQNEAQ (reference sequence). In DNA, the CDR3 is TGTGCCAGCAGCACTAGTGGGTACGAGCAGTACTTC. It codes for CASSTSGYEQYF.

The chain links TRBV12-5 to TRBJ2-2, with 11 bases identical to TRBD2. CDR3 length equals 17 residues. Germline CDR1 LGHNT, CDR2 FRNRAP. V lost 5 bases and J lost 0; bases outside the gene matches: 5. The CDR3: CASGLGTSGANTGELFF. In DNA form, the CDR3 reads TGTGCTAGTGGTCTCGGGACTAGCGGCGCGAACACCGGGGAGCTGTTTTTT.

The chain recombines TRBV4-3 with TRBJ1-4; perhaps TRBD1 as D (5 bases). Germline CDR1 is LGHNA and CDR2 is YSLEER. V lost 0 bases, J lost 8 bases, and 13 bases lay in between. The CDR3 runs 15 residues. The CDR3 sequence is CASSQDGALEEKLFF. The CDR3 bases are TGCGCCAGCAGCCAAGATGGGGCGCTCGAGGAAAAACTGTTTTTT.

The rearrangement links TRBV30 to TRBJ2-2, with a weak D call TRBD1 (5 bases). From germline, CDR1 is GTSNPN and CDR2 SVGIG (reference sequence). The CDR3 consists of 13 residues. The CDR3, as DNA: TGTGTTTTGGGCAGGGATGTCACCGGGGAGCTGTTTTTT. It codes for CVLGRDVTGELFF.